This is a list of T cell receptor beta chains from one sample in a study of CD8 T cells in ankylosing spondylitis. Using its own MiXCR run on the 5' RACE reads, TCRdb lists one record per CDR3 protein. The table records approximately 500,000 distinct CDR3 sequences, over 9.5% of them present only once. The sequenced sample consisted of blood, either unsorted or a sorted T cell fraction (not recorded which). Source of these receptors: a male donor with ankylosing spondylitis. CDR3s include the opening cysteine and the closing phenylalanine or tryptophan. D genes are given only for firm matches. Clone size, where shown, is once, few, many, or a class for clones that have expanded.

abundance: few; d_gene: NA; v_gene: TRBV5-6; j_gene: TRBJ1-2; CDR3aa: CASGRSPGVFGYTF; CDR3nt: TGTGCCAGCGGAAGATCCCCCGGAGTCTTTGGCTACACCTTC
abundance: NA; d_gene: TRBD2; v_gene: TRBV20-1; j_gene: TRBJ2-1; CDR3aa: CSARVPGRGSEQFF; CDR3nt: TGCAGTGCTAGAGTTCCCGGGAGGGGCAGTGAGCAGTTCTTC
abundance: NA; d_gene: NA; v_gene: TRBV12-3/TRBV12-4; j_gene: TRBJ2-2; CDR3aa: CTSSLPSFREGHTGELFF; CDR3nt: TGTACCAGCAGTTTACCCTCTTTCCGCGAGGGGCACACCGGGGAGCTGTTTTTT
abundance: NA; d_gene: NA; v_gene: TRBV5-6; j_gene: TRBJ2-5; CDR3aa: CASRAWTGGETQYF; CDR3nt: TGTGCCAGCAGGGCTTGGACTGGAGGGGAGACCCAGTACTTC
abundance: NA; d_gene: TRBD2; v_gene: TRBV11-2; j_gene: TRBJ2-1; CDR3aa: CASSYSGRLYNEQFF; CDR3nt: TGTGCCAGCAGTTATAGCGGGAGGTTGTACAATGAGCAGTTCTTC
abundance: NA; d_gene: NA; v_gene: TRBV25-1; j_gene: TRBJ2-1; CDR3aa: CASSERALVSSYNEQFF; CDR3nt: TGTGCCAGCAGTGAAAGGGCCCTAGTTAGCTCCTACAATGAGCAGTTCTTC
abundance: few; d_gene: NA; v_gene: TRBV3-1; j_gene: TRBJ2-5; CDR3aa: CASSQRGRIQETQYF; CDR3nt: TGTGCCAGCAGCCAGAGAGGGCGGATCCAAGAGACCCAGTACTTC
abundance: NA; d_gene: NA; v_gene: TRBV12-3/TRBV12-4; j_gene: TRBJ1-5; CDR3aa: CASTYRGSLNQPQHF; CDR3nt: TGTGCCAGCACCTATCGCGGGAGCCTCAATCAGCCCCAGCATTTT
abundance: many; d_gene: NA; v_gene: TRBV5-1; j_gene: TRBJ2-3; CDR3aa: CASIPTGTDTQYF; CDR3nt: TGCGCCAGCATCCCGACGGGCACAGATACGCAGTATTTT
abundance: NA; d_gene: TRBD1; v_gene: TRBV4-1; j_gene: TRBJ1-2; CDR3aa: CASSPTPGTGPNYGYTF; CDR3nt: TGCGCCAGCAGCCCGACTCCCGGGACAGGGCCCAACTATGGCTACACCTTC
abundance: NA; d_gene: NA; v_gene: TRBV7-2; j_gene: TRBJ1-5; CDR3aa: CASSYERTVQPQHF; CDR3nt: TGTGCCAGCAGCTATGAAAGGACAGTTCAGCCCCAGCATTTT
abundance: NA; d_gene: TRBD2; v_gene: TRBV2; j_gene: TRBJ2-5; CDR3aa: CASSEWPGLQETQYF; CDR3nt: TGTGCCAGCAGCGAGTGGCCGGGACTACAAGAGACCCAGTACTTC
abundance: many; d_gene: TRBD2; v_gene: TRBV5-1; j_gene: TRBJ2-3; CDR3aa: CASSLAASGSSDTQYF; CDR3nt: TGCGCCAGCAGCTTGGCGGCTAGCGGGAGTTCGGATACGCAGTATTTT
abundance: NA; d_gene: NA; v_gene: TRBV7-9; j_gene: TRBJ1-1; CDR3aa: CASIQWGNTEAFF; CDR3nt: TGTGCCAGCATCCAGTGGGGGAACACTGAAGCTTTCTTT
abundance: many; d_gene: NA; v_gene: TRBV12-3/TRBV12-4; j_gene: TRBJ2-1; CDR3aa: CASSPGTANEQFF; CDR3nt: TGTGCCAGCAGCCCCGGGACCGCCAATGAGCAGTTCTTC
abundance: NA; d_gene: TRBD1; v_gene: TRBV12-3/TRBV12-4; j_gene: TRBJ2-1; CDR3aa: CASSPGQVYSYNEQFF; CDR3nt: TGTGCCAGCAGTCCGGGACAGGTTTACTCCTACAATGAGCAGTTCTTC
abundance: NA; d_gene: TRBD2; v_gene: TRBV6-1; j_gene: TRBJ2-2; CDR3aa: CASTMGGSYNTGELFF; CDR3nt: TGTGCCAGCACCATGGGAGGGTCCTATAACACCGGGGAGCTGTTTTTT
abundance: NA; d_gene: NA; v_gene: TRBV15; j_gene: TRBJ2-1; CDR3aa: CATSRDRGRRAHNEQFF; CDR3nt: TGTGCCACCAGCAGAGATCGTGGGCGGAGGGCGCACAATGAGCAGTTCTTC
abundance: few; d_gene: NA; v_gene: TRBV4-1; j_gene: TRBJ2-2; CDR3aa: CASSQVYNGELFF; CDR3nt: TGCGCCAGCAGCCAAGTCTATAACGGGGAGCTGTTTTTT
abundance: NA; d_gene: TRBD2; v_gene: TRBV20-1; j_gene: TRBJ2-5; CDR3aa: CSASWLAGVETQYF; CDR3nt: TGCAGTGCTAGTTGGCTAGCGGGAGTGGAGACCCAGTACTTC
abundance: NA; d_gene: NA; v_gene: TRBV5-6; j_gene: TRBJ1-3; CDR3aa: CASNTGRVGNTIYF; CDR3nt: TGTGCCAGCAACACCGGAAGGGTAGGAAACACCATATATTTT
abundance: NA; d_gene: NA; v_gene: TRBV10-3; j_gene: TRBJ2-6; CDR3aa: CAISSGGQGTGANVLTF; CDR3nt: TGTGCCATCAGTAGCGGGGGACAGGGAACTGGGGCCAACGTCCTGACTTTC
abundance: NA; d_gene: TRBD2; v_gene: TRBV6-1; j_gene: TRBJ2-2; CDR3aa: CASRPGTSVVGTGELFF; CDR3nt: TGTGCCAGCAGACCCGGGACTAGCGTGGTTGGCACCGGGGAGCTGTTTTTT
abundance: few; d_gene: TRBD2; v_gene: TRBV6-4; j_gene: TRBJ2-1; CDR3aa: CASSASGRSYNEQFF; CDR3nt: TGTGCCAGCAGCGCTAGCGGGAGAAGTTACAATGAGCAGTTCTTC
abundance: NA; d_gene: NA; v_gene: TRBV12-3/TRBV12-4; j_gene: TRBJ2-2; CDR3aa: CASSRTEGAGELFF; CDR3nt: TGTGCCAGCAGTCGGACCGAGGGGGCCGGGGAGCTGTTTTTT
abundance: few; d_gene: NA; v_gene: TRBV5-1; j_gene: TRBJ1-5; CDR3aa: CASSLDFYSNQPQHF; CDR3nt: TGCGCCAGCAGCTTGGATTTCTATAGCAATCAGCCCCAGCATTTT
abundance: few; d_gene: TRBD2; v_gene: TRBV27; j_gene: TRBJ2-7; CDR3aa: CASSPYPGLAGGREQYF; CDR3nt: TGTGCCAGCAGTCCCTATCCGGGACTAGCGGGAGGAAGAGAGCAGTACTTC
abundance: few; d_gene: NA; v_gene: TRBV7-2; j_gene: TRBJ2-1; CDR3aa: CASSLSQPYNEQFF; CDR3nt: TGTGCCAGCAGCTTAAGCCAACCGTACAATGAGCAGTTCTTC